The 23 T cell receptor beta chains presented below share a single source sample, sequenced in a study of human T cells and chemical hapten exposure. Time point defined: patch test 3, about 24 weeks after DPC sensitization. Treatment defined: therapeutic diphenylcyclopropenone sensitization with weekly scalp DPC. TCRdb used MiXCR to reprocess the RACE reads, holding one entry per CDR3 protein. This table has roughly 150,000 distinct CDR3 sequences, 28% appearing once. The sequencing here drew on whole blood, taken in connection with sensitization to the hapten diphenylcyclopropenone (DPC). The origin of the receptors is a woman under 30 with alopecia areata. Some clones in this sample may be carry-over from other donors' samples.

In this sample, this clonotype turned up a few times. The chain has TRBV20-1 and TRBJ2-2; no definite D call. Germline values: CDR1 DFQATT, CDR2 SNEGSKA (reference sequence). Deletions cut 6 bases from V and 0 bases from J, with 8 bases between. The CDR3 has 13 amino acids. The CDR3 loop reads CSAWRPNTGELFF. The CDR3 nucleotides are TGCAGTGCATGGCGACCGAACACCGGGGAGCTGTTTTTT.

This chain connects TRBV5-6 to TRBJ2-6, with D perhaps being TRBD1 or TRBD2 (6 bases each). This CDR3 region has 19 residues. V was clipped by 1 base and J by 2 bases, with 19 bases between them. Looked up from germline, CDR1 is SGHDT and CDR2 is YYEEEE. The CDR3 DNA is TGTGCCAGCAGCTTGTTGGTGACTACGGGGGCGGCTGGGGCCAACGTCCTGACTTTC. Residues: CASSLLVTTGAAGANVLTF.

This clonotype was counted between two and nine times. The chain employs TRBV10-3 and TRBJ2-1; TRBD1 might be the D (6 bases). The germline gives CDR1 ENHRY, CDR2 SYGVKD. The V and J ends lost 8 bases and 1 base respectively, with 12 bases between them. CDR3 length: 14 residues. Here the CDR3 reads CAIGKGGSYNEQFF. CDR3 coding DNA: TGTGCCATCGGGAAAGGGGGATCCTACAATGAGCAGTTCTTC.

This clonotype was detected only a few times. This chain connects TRBV10-3 to TRBJ1-2; D unresolved. The germline gives CDR1 ENHRY, CDR2 SYGVKD. This CDR3 region has 14 residues. V was clipped by 2 bases and J by 0 bases, with 7 bases between them. The CDR3 spells CAISEDGANYGYTF. DNA of the CDR3: TGTGCCATCAGTGAGGACGGAGCTAACTATGGCTACACCTTC.

The rearrangement joins TRBV4-2 to TRBJ1-6; no firm D call. Germline CDR1 is LGHNA and CDR2 is YNFKEQ. The CDR3 sequence is 16 residues long. V was pared by 0 bases and J by 0 bases, with 6 bases between. The CDR3 DNA is TGTGCCAGCAGCCAAGATAGGTCCTCCTATAATTCACCCCTCCACTTT. Its protein is CASSQDRSSYNSPLHF.

The sample holds a few counts of this clonotype. The V gene is TRBV2, the J gene TRBJ1-2; possibly TRBD1 for D (5 bases). CDR1 SNHLY and CDR2 FYNNEI come from the germline V gene. The CDR3 contains 15 residues. V was clipped by 6 bases and J by 5 bases, with 19 bases between them. CDR3 nucleotides: TGTGCCAGCAGGCCCGACGGGGGTGCGGCATATGGCTACACCTTC. This sequence encodes CASRPDGGAAYGYTF.

The V call is TRBV4-3, the J call TRBJ2-1, with 11 nucleotides matching TRBD2. In germline, CDR1 is LGHNA, CDR2 YSLEER. The CDR3 runs 14 residues. V lost 1 base and J lost 8; bases outside the gene matches: 1. In DNA form, the CDR3 reads TGCGCCAGCAGCCAAGCTAGCGGGAGGTATGAGCAGTTCTTC. This sequence encodes CASSQASGRYEQFF.

The rearrangement joins TRBV25-1 to TRBJ2-5; 7 bases fit TRBD2. The length of the CDR3 is 15 residues. Germline CDR1 is MGHDK and CDR2 is SYGVNS. V gave up 2 bases and J gave up 5 bases; unmatched junction bases: 8. The CDR3 nucleotides read TGTGCCAGCAGTGAAGCCGCGGGGGAGGGGGAGACCCAGTACTTC. It encodes CASSEAAGEGETQYF.

This rearrangement joins TRBV6-1 to TRBJ1-6, with 9 bases matching TRBD1. The CDR3 covers 16 residues. Germline CDR1 MNHNS, CDR2 SASEGT. Unmatched junction bases numbered 7, after V lost 0 bases and J lost 10 bases. CDR3 sequence reads: CASSEAGGTGPSPLHF. CDR3 bases: TGTGCCAGCAGTGAAGCGGGCGGGACAGGGCCCTCACCCCTCCACTTT.

The chain is built from TRBV9 and TRBJ2-7; 8 bases agree with TRBD2. Germline V lookup: CDR1 SGDLS, CDR2 YYNGEE. This CDR3 is built from 14 residues. The V segment lost 0 bases and the J segment 5 bases; nucleotides outside the gene matches: 4. The CDR3 spells CASSVAGGPDEQYF. CDR3 nucleotides: TGTGCCAGCAGCGTAGCGGGAGGGCCCGACGAGCAGTACTTC.

J is TRBJ2-1 and V is TRBV2; TRBD2 aligns across 10 bases. V lost 5 bases and J lost 4; bases outside the gene matches: 8. Germline V gene sequence: CDR1 SNHLY, CDR2 FYNNEI. The CDR3 contains 16 residues. The CDR3 region is CASSPPGTSVYNEQFF. CDR3 nucleotides: TGTGCCAGCAGTCCGCCCGGGACTAGCGTGTACAATGAGCAGTTCTTC.

This sequence joins TRBV7-2 and TRBJ2-5, with 9 bases aligning to TRBD2. In germline, CDR1 is SGHTA, CDR2 FQGNSA. CDR3 length: 14 amino acids. J was trimmed by 4 bases and V by 7 bases; bases with no gene match: 7. For the CDR3, the DNA is TGTGCCAGCACCCGTAGCGGGAGAGGAGAGACCCAGTACTTC. Amino acid sequence: CASTRSGRGETQYF.

This clonotype appeared once. The chain couples TRBV6-1 to TRBJ1-5; a weak D match, TRBD1 (5 bases). Between the trimmed V and J ends, which lost 4 bases and 11 bases, there was a span of 9 bases. Germline assignment: CDR1 MNHNS and CDR2 SASEGT. The CDR3 is 11 residues long. The DNA for the CDR3 is TGTGCCAGCAGTGGTTGGGGGACCCAGCATTTT. It codes for CASSGWGTQHF.

The J gene is TRBJ2-5, the V gene TRBV6-2 or TRBV6-3; no reliable D call. The germline V and J ends were trimmed by 9 bases and 7 bases, with 9 bases remaining between them. The CDR3 sequence is 10 residues long. The germline CDR1 and CDR2 sequences are MNHEY and SVGEGT. The CDR3 reads CASSFGTQYF. For the CDR3, the DNA is TGTGCCAGTTCATTTGGGACCCAGTACTTC.

There are a few counts of this clonotype. The rearrangement links TRBV6-2 or TRBV6-3 to TRBJ2-5; the match to TRBD1 covers 9 bases. The CDR3 totals 17 residues. Germline CDR1 and CDR2: MNHEY and SVGEGT. V lost 0 bases and J lost 6; bases outside the gene matches: 11. The CDR3 DNA reads as TGTGCCAGCAGTTACTCCAACCCGGGACAGGGTAGAAAGACCCAGTACTTC. This gives the protein CASSYSNPGQGRKTQYF.

The genes are TRBV30 and TRBJ1-5, with D maybe TRBD1 (5 bases). Germline-derived CDR1 and CDR2 are GTSNPN and SVGIG (reference sequence). Trimming removed 5 bases at V and 5 bases at J, with 13 bases between. The CDR3 totals 13 residues. The CDR3 is CAWGGDRDQPQHF. Here the CDR3 DNA reads TGTGCCTGGGGAGGAGACAGAGATCAGCCCCAGCATTTT. The full variable domain, completed using reference TRBV30 and TRBJ1-5, is SQTIHQWPATLVQPVGSPLSLECTVEGTSNPNLYWYRQAAGRGLQLLFYSVGIGQISSEVPQNLSASRPQDRQFILSSKKLLLSDSGFYLCAWGGDRDQPQHFGDGTRLSIL.

This rearrangement joins TRBV28 to TRBJ2-2, with D possibly being TRBD2 (5 bases). CDR3 length: 15 amino acids. Trimming removed 1 base from V and 0 bases from J, with 6 bases in between. Germline CDR1 is MDHEN and CDR2 is SYDVKM. The CDR3: CASSLLAPNTGELFF. The CDR3 region has the DNA TGTGCCAGCAGTTTATTAGCGCCGAACACCGGGGAGCTGTTTTTT.

In nucleotides, the CDR3 is TGTGCCAGCAGCGTAGAGGCGGGGGGAAAGGAAGAGACCCAGTACTTC. It encodes CASSVEAGGKEETQYF. The V call is TRBV9, the J call TRBJ2-5, with TRBD2 matching 8 bases. J gave up 3 bases and V 0 bases, and 7 bases lay outside the gene matches. The CDR3 covers 16 residues. Germline V CDR1 and CDR2: SGDLS, YYNGEE.

This clonotype was seen only a few times. The chain has TRBV19 and TRBJ2-4; D is uncertain. Germline loops: CDR1 LNHDA, CDR2 SQIVND (reference sequence). This CDR3 has 17 amino acids. V was pared by 3 bases and J by 1 base, with 16 bases between. The CDR3 loop reads CASSMPSVQVAKNIQYF. The CDR3 DNA sequence: TGTGCCAGTAGTATGCCCTCGGTCCAGGTGGCCAAAAACATTCAGTACTTC.

The J gene is TRBJ1-3, the V gene TRBV9, with D perhaps matching TRBD1 (6 bases). The germline gives CDR1 SGDLS, CDR2 YYNGEE. Trimming stripped 0 bases from V and 0 bases from J, with 10 bases between. This CDR3 contains 16 residues. The CDR3: CASSVAGASSGNTIYF. CDR3 DNA sequence: TGTGCCAGCAGCGTAGCGGGGGCTAGCTCTGGAAACACCATATATTTT.

This clonotype turned up a few times. This chain connects TRBV24-1 to TRBJ2-1; D may be TRBD1 (6 bases). In germline, CDR1 is KGHDR, CDR2 SFDVKD. The CDR3 has 18 amino acids. V gave up 1 base and J gave up 0 bases, with 15 bases separating them. CDR3 in amino acids: CATSDLHNTGISYNEQFF. The CDR3 DNA reads as TGTGCCACCAGTGATTTACATAATACAGGGATCTCCTACAATGAGCAGTTCTTC.

The count of this clonotype is one. The chain couples TRBV11-1 to TRBJ2-5, with D unresolved. Between the trimmed V and J ends, which lost 1 base and 5 bases, there was a span of 11 bases. In germline, CDR1 is SGHAT, CDR2 FQDESV (reference sequence). This CDR3 is built from 14 residues. The CDR3 is CASSLDGPAETQYF. In DNA, the CDR3 is TGTGCCAGCAGCTTAGATGGGCCCGCGGAGACCCAGTACTTC.

The rearrangement uses TRBV7-2 and TRBJ1-5, with D unresolved. This CDR3 spans 12 amino acids. Germline V gives CDR1 SGHTA, CDR2 FQGNSA. The V gene lost 5 bases and the J gene lost 5 bases, with 7 bases spanning the gap. This CDR3 is CASSQPYQPQHF. CDR3 coding DNA: TGTGCCAGCAGCCAACCCTATCAGCCCCAGCATTTT.